These 18 T cell receptor beta chains share one sample of origin, sequenced in a study of blood T cell repertoires in COVID-19. Libraries were prepared by immunoSEQ multiplex PCR; TCRdb keeps only in-frame clonotypes and omits some of them. The data hold 200,000 to 250,000 clones, with roughly four fifths observed a single time. The specimen was PBMCs or T cells enriched from blood (not recorded which). The origin of the receptors is a woman aged 60 to 75 who had recovered from COVID-19.

The rearrangement links TRBV6-5 to TRBJ1-1; D unclear. Trimming cost V 6 bases and J 0 bases, with 5 bases left between them. The germline gives CDR1 MNHEY, CDR2 SVGAGI. The CDR3 extends over 12 amino acids. The CDR3 DNA reads TGTGCCAGCAGAACATTGAACACTGAAGCTTTCTTT. Protein product: CASRTLNTEAFF.

This chain connects TRBV27 to TRBJ1-1; no reliable D call. V lost 5 bases and J lost 4, with 11 bases in between. In germline, CDR1 is MNHEY, CDR2 SMNVEV (reference sequence). The CDR3 has 13 amino acids. CDR3 sequence: CASSPRAVTEAFF. The CDR3 DNA sequence: TGTGCCAGCAGTCCCCGAGCCGTCACTGAAGCTTTCTTT.

The genes are TRBV6-5 and TRBJ1-1; weak D call: TRBD1 (6 bases). From germline, CDR1 is MNHEY and CDR2 SVGAGI. Trimming cost V 6 bases and J 7 bases, with 9 bases left between them. The CDR3 covers 11 residues. Here the CDR3 reads CASSSDSEAFF. CDR3 bases: TGTGCCAGCAGCTCGGACAGTGAAGCTTTCTTT.

V usage is TRBV4-2 and J usage is TRBJ2-5; a weak D match, TRBD2 (5 bases). The V end was cut by 4 bases, the J end by 1 base, with 10 bases between. The CDR3 loop spans 14 amino acids. Germline CDR1 LGHNA, CDR2 YNFKEQ. DNA for the CDR3: TGTGCCAGCAGCCGGGCCGGGATCCAAGAGACCCAGTACTTC. Protein: CASSRAGIQETQYF.

The chain employs TRBV5-1 and TRBJ2-3, with D perhaps matching TRBD1 (5 bases). Germline loops: CDR1 SGHRS, CDR2 YFSETQ. This CDR3 contains 15 residues. V dropped 4 bases and J dropped 4 bases, with 16 bases sitting between them. Written as DNA, the CDR3 is TGCGCCAGCAGCCCTAGGGGTCCAGGGTCAGATACGCAGTATTTT. It is translated as CASSPRGPGSDTQYF.

V usage is TRBV15 and J usage is TRBJ2-5; possible D gene TRBD2, 6 bases. Germline-derived CDR1 and CDR2 are LNHNV and YYDKDF (reference sequence). Trimming cost V 6 bases and J 5 bases, with 16 bases left between them. The CDR3 loop spans 14 amino acids. CDR3 coding DNA: TGTGCCACCAGAGGGGAGGATGGGTGGGAGACCCAGTACTTC. It translates to CATRGEDGWETQYF.

About this clone: Other DNA sequences within the sample encode an identical CDR3. The rearrangement joins TRBV7-7 to TRBJ2-3; D is uncertain. The CDR3 runs to 13 residues. CDR1 and CDR2 from the germline V gene are SSHAT and FNYEAQ (reference sequence). V was cut by 5 bases and J by 1 base, with 7 bases left in between. DNA of the CDR3: TGTGCCAGCAGCGCAAGCGGCACAGATACGCAGTATTTT. It specifies CASSASGTDTQYF.

The chain has TRBV6-2 or TRBV6-3 and TRBJ2-3, with 8 bases lining up with TRBD2. V lost 2 bases and J lost 7; bases outside the gene matches: 11. This CDR3 region has 16 residues. The V gene's germline CDR1 is MNHEY and CDR2 SVGEGT. The CDR3 loop is CASSYLAGPKPNTQYF. Written as DNA, the CDR3 is TGTGCCAGCAGTTACCTAGCGGGCCCGAAGCCGAATACGCAGTATTTT.

The J gene is TRBJ2-1, the V gene TRBV5-1, with 14 bases that match TRBD2. The length of the CDR3 is 16 residues. CDR1 is SGHRS and CDR2 is YFSETQ in the germline V gene. Losses at the gene ends were 0 bases for V and 6 bases for J; bases not matched to a gene: 2. CDR3: CASSLGGLAGGNEQFF. The CDR3 region has the DNA TGCGCCAGCAGCTTGGGAGGACTAGCGGGGGGCAATGAGCAGTTCTTC.

The V gene is TRBV2, the J gene TRBJ2-7, with D maybe TRBD1 (8 bases). The CDR3 is made up of 15 amino acids. Germline lookup yields CDR1 SNHLY and CDR2 FYNNEI. With 6 bases removed from V and 0 bases from J, the gap between germline ends came to 15 bases. This CDR3 is CASRSGTGLSYEQYF. The CDR3 DNA reads TGTGCCAGCAGGAGCGGGACAGGCCTCTCCTACGAGCAGTACTTC.

The rearrangement uses TRBV4-2 and TRBJ2-7, with 9 bases that match TRBD2. CDR1 is LGHNA, CDR2 YNFKEQ, per germline. This CDR3 comprises 18 residues. Unmatched junction bases numbered 18, after V lost 4 bases and J lost 5 bases. The CDR3 here is CASSPQPPGREGPHEQYF. CDR3 DNA sequence: TGTGCCAGCAGCCCACAACCTCCGGGGCGGGAGGGCCCTCACGAGCAGTACTTC.

This chain joins TRBV4-3 and TRBJ1-6; weak D call: TRBD1 (6 bases). Germline CDR1 LGHNA, CDR2 YSLEER. V lost 4 bases and J 0 bases, leaving 10 bases between the germline ends. The CDR3 runs to 16 residues. The CDR3 loop reads CASSLDRSSYNSPLHF. DNA of the CDR3: TGCGCCAGCAGCCTGGACAGAAGCTCCTATAATTCACCCCTCCACTTT.

Concerning this clone: The sample contains more than one DNA sequence encoding this CDR3. The V call is TRBV3-1 (or the pseudogene TRBV3-2), the J call TRBJ1-6, with unresolved D. Germline V gene lookup returns CDR1 LGHDT and CDR2 YNNKEL (reference sequence). There are 13 residues in the CDR3. Trimming stripped 0 bases from V and 8 bases from J, with 5 bases between. The CDR3 coding sequence is TGTGCCAGCAGCCAAGATCGGGATTCACCCCTCCACTTT. This sequence encodes CASSQDRDSPLHF.

V is TRBV6-5 and J is TRBJ2-1, with 9 bases lining up with TRBD2. Trimming cost V 8 bases and J 0 bases; bases outside gene matches: 5. CDR1 is MNHEY, CDR2 SVGAGI, per germline. CDR3 length: 15 residues. This chain's CDR3 is CASQAGGFSYNEQFF. CDR3 bases: TGTGCCAGCCAGGCGGGAGGGTTCTCCTACAATGAGCAGTTCTTC.

The chain combines TRBV18 with TRBJ2-7, with D maybe TRBD1 (6 bases). Looked up from germline, CDR1 is KGHSH and CDR2 is LQKENI. The CDR3 loop spans 13 amino acids. The V end was cut by 4 bases, the J end by 3 bases, with 10 bases between. The CDR3 is CASSLGAGYEQYF. The CDR3 DNA reads TGTGCCAGCTCACTGGGGGCGGGCTACGAGCAGTACTTC.

CDR3 bases: TGTGCCAGTAGTCTCGATCGCGGGACAGGGGATAATAACTATGGCTACACCTTC. Amino acid sequence: CASSLDRGTGDNNYGYTF. V and J are TRBV19 and TRBJ1-2; 10 bases map to TRBD1. CDR1 LNHDA and CDR2 SQIVND come from the germline V gene (reference sequence). J was trimmed by 1 base and V by 5 bases; bases with no gene match: 13. The CDR3 totals 18 residues.

With regard to this clone: Germline is not matched at one junction end, which may reflect a read error. This sample also contains other DNA sequences that code for the same CDR3. J is TRBJ2-7 and V is TRBV5-1, with a weak D call TRBD1 (5 bases). The CDR3 is made up of 14 amino acids. Per germline, CDR1 SGHRS and CDR2 YFSETQ. This CDR3 reads CASSLTTEPYEQYF. CDR3 in DNA: TGCGCCAGTAGCTTGACGACAGAACCCTACGAGCAGTACTTC.

The chain carries TRBV3-1 (or the pseudogene TRBV3-2) and TRBJ2-3, with 10 bases identical to TRBD2. The V segment lost 4 bases and the J segment 3 bases; nucleotides outside the gene matches: 13. Germline CDR1 and CDR2: LGHDT and YNNKEL (reference sequence). The CDR3 spans 18 residues. The CDR3 region has the DNA TGTGCCAGCAGCCCCCGTTTGAGCGGGAGGGCCCGTACAGATACGCAGTATTTT. Amino acids: CASSPRLSGRARTDTQYF.